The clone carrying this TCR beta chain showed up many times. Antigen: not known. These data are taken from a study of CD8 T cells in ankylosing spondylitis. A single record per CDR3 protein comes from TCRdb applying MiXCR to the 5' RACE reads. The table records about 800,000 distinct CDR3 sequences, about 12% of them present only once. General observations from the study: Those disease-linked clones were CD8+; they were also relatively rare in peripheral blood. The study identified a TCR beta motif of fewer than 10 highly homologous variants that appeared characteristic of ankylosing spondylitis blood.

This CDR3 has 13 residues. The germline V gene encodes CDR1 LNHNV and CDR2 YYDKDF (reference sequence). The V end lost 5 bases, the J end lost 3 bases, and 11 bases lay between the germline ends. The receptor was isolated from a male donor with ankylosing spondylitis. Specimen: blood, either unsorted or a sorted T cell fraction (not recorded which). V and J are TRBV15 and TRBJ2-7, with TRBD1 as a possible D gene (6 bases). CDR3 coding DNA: TGTGCCACCAGCCGGGACAAGGTCTACGAGCAGTACTTC. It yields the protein CATSRDKVYEQYF.